This entry concerns a single T cell receptor (beta chain). The CDR3 extends over 11 amino acids. Sequencing was performed with immunoSEQ multiplex PCR; in TCRdb, only in-frame clones are kept and a portion is missing. The top ten clones hold 8.5% to 10% of a sample with about 68,000 clones, roughly 84% of them seen once. This entry is derived from a study of blood T cell repertoires in COVID-19. Study-level background: Some COVID-19 samples were acute and others convalescent; all came from the United States, Italy and Spain. PBMCs, B-cell-depleted T cells, or T cells provided the cDNA or gDNA that made up the material.

The chain links TRBV7-5 to TRBJ2-3; TRBD2, the D gene given by the table, was not confirmed from the DNA. TRBV7-5 is given as a pseudogene. The sequence was collected from a man between 50 and 59 years old with active COVID-19. Material for sequencing was peripheral blood. CDR3 sequence reads: CARSSLDTQYF. The CDR3 DNA reads as TGTGCCAGAAGCTCTTTAGATACGCAGTATTTT.